The 31 T cell receptor beta chains given below trace back to one sample, sequenced in a study of cytomegalovirus exposure and HLA in healthy donors. The PCR made use of 60 Vbeta and 13 Jbeta primers. Profiling relied on immunoSEQ multiplex PCR, and the TCRdb table lists in-frame clones only, not all of them. Among more than 200,000 clones, about three quarters were seen once, and the ten largest hold 1.5% to 2%. Sequenced: PBMCs. The source of these receptors is a male donor in good health and CMV-seronegative.

The V and J genes are TRBV2 and TRBJ1-6; a possible D gene is TRBD1 (5 bases). The CDR3 covers 16 residues. Germline assignment: CDR1 SNHLY and CDR2 FYNNEI. Trimming left V 11 bases short and J 4 bases short, with 21 bases between. The DNA of the CDR3 is TGTGCCGTCCCCGAAGTTTCCGACAGTTATAATTCACCCCTCCACTTT. It yields the protein CAVPEVSDSYNSPLHF.

The chain is built from TRBV7-9 and TRBJ1-5; no reliable D call. CDR1 is SEHNR, CDR2 FQNEAQ, per germline (reference sequence). This CDR3 is built from 17 residues. The V and J ends lost 1 base and 0 bases respectively, with 13 bases between them. CDR3 sequence reads: CASSLGSADNSNQPQHF. In DNA form, the CDR3 reads TGTGCCAGCAGCTTAGGATCGGCGGATAATAGCAATCAGCCCCAGCATTTT.

A remark on this clone: The junction shows a germline mismatch at one end, possibly a read error. Other DNA sequences from this sample encode an identical CDR3 as well. This sequence joins TRBV5-6 and TRBJ1-2; D is uncertain. This CDR3 is built from 15 residues. From germline, CDR1 is SGHDT and CDR2 YYEEEE. CDR3 amino acids: CASRAGSSGPYGYTF. The CDR3 DNA reads TGTGCCAGCAGAGCCGGGAGCAGCGGACCCTATGGTTACACCTTC.

This clone was recorded once. The chain has TRBV6-6 and TRBJ2-7; possible D gene TRBD2, 5 bases. This CDR3 is 12 amino acids long. V lost 4 bases and J 6 bases, leaving 10 bases between the germline ends. The germline V gene encodes CDR1 MNHNY and CDR2 SVGAGI (reference sequence). CDR3 loop: CASSSQTSEQYF. The CDR3 DNA sequence: TGTGCCAGCAGTTCCCAAACTAGCGAGCAGTACTTC.

The V call is TRBV7-9, the J call TRBJ1-2; maybe TRBD1 (6 bases). Germline V gives CDR1 SEHNR, CDR2 FQNEAQ (reference sequence). The CDR3 totals 14 residues. Trimming shortened V by 2 bases and J by 3 bases, and 10 bases separated the two germline ends. DNA for the CDR3: TGTGCCAGCAGCTTACATCAGGGGTACTATGGCTACACCTTC. Its protein product is CASSLHQGYYGYTF.

This clone showed up just once. The chain is built from TRBV7-9 and TRBJ2-5; 7 bases are shared with TRBD2. The CDR3 sequence is 15 residues long. V lost 1 base, J lost 4 bases, and 6 bases stayed unmatched. CDR1 and CDR2 from the germline V gene are SEHNR and FQNEAQ (reference sequence). The CDR3 bases are TGTGCCAGCAGCTTAGGGCGGGGGTCCTCAGAGACCCAGTACTTC. It yields the protein CASSLGRGSSETQYF. Together with reference TRBV7-9 and TRBJ2-5, the CDR3 gives the full variable domain: DTGVSQNPRHKITKRGQNVTFRCDPISEHNRLYWYRQTLGQGPEFLTYFQNEAQLEKSRLLSDRFSAERPKGSFSTLEIQRTEQGDSAMYLCASSLGRGSSETQYFGPGTRLLVL.

As regards this clone: An end of the junction differs from the germline gene, which may be a read error. This chain connects TRBV19 to TRBJ1-1; perhaps TRBD1 as D (5 bases). CDR1 and CDR2 (germline): LNHDA, SQIVND (reference sequence). This CDR3 has 14 residues. The CDR3 region has the DNA TGTGCGAGTAACCCTGCAGGGAGGAGAACTGAAGCTTTCTTT. Its protein is CASNPAGRRTEAFF.

The genes are TRBV5-1 and TRBJ2-5, with 12 bases aligning to TRBD1. CDR1 SGHRS and CDR2 YFSETQ come from the germline V gene. V gave up 7 bases and J gave up 4 bases; unmatched junction bases: 5. The CDR3 has 14 amino acids. CDR3 loop: CASGDRGRGETQYF. The CDR3 coding sequence is TGCGCCAGCGGGGACAGGGGGCGCGGAGAGACCCAGTACTTC.

V and J are TRBV9 and TRBJ2-1, with TRBD2 as a possible D gene (5 bases). The CDR3 contains 15 residues. CDR1 SGDLS and CDR2 YYNGEE come from the germline V gene. Trimming pared 3 bases from V and 4 bases from J, leaving 14 bases between. The CDR3 nucleotides read TGTGCCAGCAGCGGCCTGGACTTCCGATACAATGAGCAGTTCTTC. Translating gives CASSGLDFRYNEQFF.

As DNA, the CDR3 is TGTGCCAGCAGCCCCCGAGGGCCAGGAGGAGCACCCTACGAGCAGTACTTC. Encoded protein: CASSPRGPGGAPYEQYF. J is TRBJ2-7 and V is TRBV7-2, with D possibly TRBD2 on 5 matching bases. Germline V gives CDR1 SGHTA, CDR2 FQGNSA. Trimming shortened V by 5 bases and J by 2 bases, and 22 bases separated the two germline ends. The CDR3 has 17 amino acids.

This clone was observed a few times. The chain is built from TRBV5-4 and TRBJ1-5; D uncertain. The CDR3 has 13 residues. Trimming pared 0 bases from V and 4 bases from J, leaving 5 bases between. Germline assignment: CDR1 SGHNT and CDR2 YYREEE (reference sequence). This CDR3 reads CASSLERNQPQHF. In DNA, the CDR3 is TGTGCCAGCAGCTTGGAACGGAATCAGCCCCAGCATTTT.

This clone was recorded a few times. V gene TRBV9 combines with J gene TRBJ2-1; TRBD1 might be the D (6 bases). CDR1 SGDLS and CDR2 YYNGEE come from the germline V gene. The V and J ends lost 2 bases and 10 bases respectively, with 10 bases between them. This CDR3 is 12 amino acids long. The CDR3 loop is CASSVGASEQFF. The CDR3 DNA reads TGTGCCAGCAGCGTGGGGGCTAGCGAGCAGTTCTTC.

The chain is built from TRBV9 and TRBJ2-4; TRBD1 aligns across 9 bases. Germline CDR1 reads SGDLS; CDR2 reads YYNGEE. CDR3 length equals 16 residues. V lost 0 bases, J lost 3 bases, and 4 bases stayed unmatched. The CDR3 sequence is CASSVDRGPGKNIQYF. The CDR3 DNA sequence: TGTGCCAGCAGCGTAGACAGGGGGCCTGGCAAAAACATTCAGTACTTC. The full variable domain, its missing parts supplied by reference TRBV9 and TRBJ2-4, is DSGVTQTPKHLITATGQRVTLRCSPRSGDLSVYWYQQSLDQGLQFLIQYYNGEERAKGNILERFSAQQFPDLHSELNLSSLELGDSALYFCASSVDRGPGKNIQYFGAGTRLSVL.

The gene calls are TRBV6-5 and TRBJ2-1, with a weak D call TRBD2 (5 bases). V was pared by 5 bases and J by 6 bases, with 17 bases between. The CDR3 length is 15 residues. Looked up from germline, CDR1 is MNHEY and CDR2 is SVGAGI. The CDR3 nucleotides read TGTGCCAGCAGTACCCCCGCTCTAGGAGGCAATGAGCAGTTCTTC. Translation: CASSTPALGGNEQFF.

V gene TRBV7-9 combines with J gene TRBJ2-5; 11 positions agree with TRBD1. The CDR3 is 13 residues long. The germline CDR1 and CDR2 sequences are SEHNR and FQNEAQ (reference sequence). The J segment lost 7 bases and the V segment lost 3 bases, leaving 1 base of the junction unmatched. The CDR3 DNA sequence: TGTGCCAGCAGCTTGGGACAGGGGGTGACCCAGTACTTC. It codes for CASSLGQGVTQYF.

V usage is TRBV28 and J usage is TRBJ2-7, with 7 bases aligning to TRBD2. CDR3 length equals 16 residues. V lost 3 bases to trimming and J lost 5 bases; unmatched junction nucleotides: 13. Germline V lookup: CDR1 MDHEN, CDR2 SYDVKM. DNA for the CDR3: TGTGCCAGCAGTTTCATCTACGGGACTCTAGCGGACGAGCAGTACTTC. The encoded protein is CASSFIYGTLADEQYF.

This clone was counted only a few times. The chain recombines TRBV4-3 with TRBJ2-7; D remains ambiguous. CDR3 length equals 20 residues. Germline assignment: CDR1 LGHNA and CDR2 YSLEER. V dropped 1 base and J dropped 5 bases, with 30 bases sitting between them. CDR3 bases: TGCGCCAGCAGCCAAGTTTTTCCGACGAGGTTTCTTAGTTTTATCCACGAGCAGTACTTC. Its translation: CASSQVFPTRFLSFIHEQYF.

The chain uses TRBV2 and TRBJ2-5; 9 positions match TRBD2. The junction had 6 bases not matched to a gene; V was cut back by 2 bases and J by 5 bases. The CDR3 is 15 amino acids. The germline CDR1 and CDR2 sequences are SNHLY and FYNNEI. Here the CDR3 reads CASSESRLAGETQYF. The CDR3 DNA is TGTGCCAGCAGTGAAAGTAGGCTAGCGGGGGAGACCCAGTACTTC.

The rearrangement links TRBV27 to TRBJ2-7, with TRBD1 matching 7 bases. This CDR3 contains 13 residues. The V gene's germline CDR1 is MNHEY and CDR2 SMNVEV (reference sequence). V gave up 7 bases and J gave up 3 bases; unmatched junction bases: 6. CDR3 protein: CASTATGHYEQYF. CDR3 bases: TGTGCCAGCACCGCGACAGGGCACTACGAGCAGTACTTC.

CDR3 sequence: CASSFRGTGSWEQYF. The CDR3 bases are TGTGCCAGCAGCTTCCGCGGGACAGGGTCCTGGGAGCAGTACTTC. V gene TRBV9 combines with J gene TRBJ2-7, with 9 bases lining up with TRBD1. This CDR3 is built from 15 residues. Germline CDR1 and CDR2: SGDLS and YYNGEE. V lost 4 bases to trimming and J lost 7 bases; unmatched junction nucleotides: 12.

This clone is a singleton in its sample. J is TRBJ1-2 and V is TRBV2, with TRBD1 identical over 12 bases. The germline V gene encodes CDR1 SNHLY and CDR2 FYNNEI. CDR3 length equals 16 residues. V lost 6 bases to trimming and J lost 6 bases; unmatched junction nucleotides: 11. The CDR3 here is CASRIASGTGGDGYTF. CDR3 nucleotide sequence: TGTGCCAGCAGGATAGCTTCCGGGACAGGGGGCGATGGCTACACCTTC.

This clone has more than one count but fewer than ten. This chain joins TRBV18 and TRBJ2-3, with 10 nucleotides matching TRBD2. CDR3 length: 15 amino acids. The germline V gene has CDR1 KGHSH and CDR2 LQKENI. The J segment lost 4 bases and the V segment lost 3 bases, leaving 4 bases of the junction unmatched. CDR3 sequence (DNA): TGTGCCAGCTCACCTCTGACTAGCGGGTCAGATACGCAGTATTTT. This gives the protein CASSPLTSGSDTQYF. Combining the CDR3 with reference TRBV18 and TRBJ2-3 gives the whole variable domain NAGVMQNPRHLVRRRGQEARLRCSPMKGHSHVYWYRQLPEEGLKFMVYLQKENIIDESGMPKERFSAEFPKEGPSILRIQQVVRGDSAAYFCASSPLTSGSDTQYFGPGTRLTVL.

The chain couples TRBV6-5 to TRBJ1-4; TRBD1 matches at 10 bases. The CDR3 has 16 amino acids. The germline V gene encodes CDR1 MNHEY and CDR2 SVGAGI. Germline trimming cut 4 bases from V and 2 bases from J; bases unmatched to any gene: 4. CDR3 DNA: TGTGCCAGCAGTTGGGACAGGGGATTTACTAATGAAAAACTGTTTTTT. It is translated as CASSWDRGFTNEKLFF.

This chain joins TRBV28 and TRBJ1-1, with D possibly being TRBD1 (6 bases). CDR3 length: 14 residues. Germline V CDR1 and CDR2: MDHEN, SYDVKM. V was clipped by 8 bases and J by 6 bases, with 19 bases between them. The CDR3 DNA reads TGTGCCAGCCATACCCGGGCAGGGGCGTCTGAAGCTTTCTTT. Encoded protein: CASHTRAGASEAFF.

This clone was observed once. CDR3 sequence reads: CASSVGGLAEQQFF. Written as DNA, the CDR3 is TGTGCCAGCAGCGTAGGGGGACTAGCGGAGCAGCAGTTCTTC. The rearrangement links TRBV9 to TRBJ2-1, with 11 bases matching TRBD2. This CDR3 has 14 amino acids. The V and J ends lost 0 bases and 11 bases, in that order; junction bases with no gene match: 4. Germline V CDR1 and CDR2: SGDLS, YYNGEE.

The chain's CDR3 is CASMRTGSSYEQYF. CDR3 coding DNA: TGTGCCAGCATGCGGACAGGATCCTCCTACGAGCAGTACTTC. The chain has TRBV6-1 and TRBJ2-7, with 7 bases lining up with TRBD1. The CDR3 extends over 14 amino acids. V was pared by 7 bases and J by 0 bases, with 6 bases of the junction left unmatched. Germline V lookup: CDR1 MNHNS, CDR2 SASEGT.

As regards this clone: One end of the junction varies from germline; a read error may be responsible. This chain joins TRBV7-7 and TRBJ2-3; 14 bases match TRBD2. This CDR3 region has 15 residues. The germline V gene encodes CDR1 SSHAT and CDR2 FNYEAQ (reference sequence). The CDR3 DNA follows: TGTGCTAGCAGCCCGGGACTAGCGGGAGCGGATACGCAGTATTTT. It codes for CASSPGLAGADTQYF. Full variable domain (outside the CDR3, taken from reference TRBV7-7 and TRBJ2-3): GAGVSQSPRYKVTKRGQDVTLRCDPISSHATLYWYQQALGQGPEFLTYFNYEAQPDKSGLPSDRFSAERPEGSISTLTIQRTEQRDSAMYRCASSPGLAGADTQYFGPGTRLTVL.

This sequence joins TRBV9 and TRBJ1-1; the D is unclear. Germline CDR1 reads SGDLS; CDR2 reads YYNGEE. This CDR3 contains 15 residues. Deletions cut 3 bases from V and 3 bases from J, with 15 bases between. The CDR3 loop is CASSAGVRGDTEAFF. The CDR3 nucleotides are TGTGCCAGCAGCGCCGGGGTTCGGGGTGACACTGAAGCTTTCTTT.

In its sample, this clone was seen once. The chain combines TRBV10-3 with TRBJ1-1; no reliable D call. The CDR3 is 14 residues long. The V and J ends lost 2 bases and 1 base respectively, with 8 bases between them. The germline V gene encodes CDR1 ENHRY and CDR2 SYGVKD. The CDR3 DNA reads as TGTGCCATCAGTGAGCCTGGAGAGAACACTGAAGCTTTCTTT. Translated, it gives CAISEPGENTEAFF.

CDR3 amino acids: CAWADRGLRYEQYF. CDR3 bases: TGTGCCTGGGCCGACAGGGGGTTGAGATACGAGCAGTACTTC. The chain employs TRBV30 and TRBJ2-7; 9 bases match TRBD1. Unmatched junction bases numbered 9, after V lost 5 bases and J lost 4 bases. The germline gives CDR1 GTSNPN, CDR2 SVGIG (reference sequence). This CDR3 has 14 residues.

The chain employs TRBV7-3 and TRBJ2-1; TRBD2 agrees at 8 bases. J was trimmed by 1 base and V by 3 bases; bases with no gene match: 2. The CDR3 is 15 amino acids. The germline gives CDR1 SGHTA, CDR2 FQGTGA. DNA for the CDR3: TGTGCCAGCAGCTTTGGCGGGGGGTCCTACAATGAGCAGTTCTTC. It specifies CASSFGGGSYNEQFF.